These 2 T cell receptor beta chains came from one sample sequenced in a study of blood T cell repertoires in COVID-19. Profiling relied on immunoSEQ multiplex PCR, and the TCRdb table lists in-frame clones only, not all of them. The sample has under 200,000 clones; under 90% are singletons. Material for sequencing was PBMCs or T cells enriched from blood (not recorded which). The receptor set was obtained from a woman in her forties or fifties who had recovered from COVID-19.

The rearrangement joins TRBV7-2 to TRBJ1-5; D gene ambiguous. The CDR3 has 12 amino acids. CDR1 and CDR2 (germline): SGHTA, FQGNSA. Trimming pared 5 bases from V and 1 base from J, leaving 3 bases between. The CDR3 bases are TGTGCCAGCAGCGTAAGCAATCAGCCCCAGCATTTT. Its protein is CASSVSNQPQHF.

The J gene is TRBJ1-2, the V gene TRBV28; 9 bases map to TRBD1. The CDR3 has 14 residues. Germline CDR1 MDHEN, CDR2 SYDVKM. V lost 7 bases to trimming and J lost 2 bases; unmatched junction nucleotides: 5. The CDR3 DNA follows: TGTGCCAGCAACGGACAGGGGAGGAACTATGGCTACACCTTC. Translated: CASNGQGRNYGYTF.